This TCR beta chain was captured by sequencing in a study of T cell responses to AZD1222 COVID-19 vaccine. Germline CDR1 is WNHNN and CDR2 is SYGVQD (reference sequence). This CDR3 is 13 amino acids long. Between the trimmed V and J ends, which lost 7 bases and 9 bases, there was a span of 13 bases. Assay: immunoSEQ multiplex PCR; the TCRdb copy retains only in-frame clones and omits some. The table has some 36,000 clones, 85% to 90% seen once; the top ten hold 5.5% to 7%. This TCR came from an adult in good health. Sequencing used peripheral blood, obtained on day 0 of AZD1222 vaccination. The genes are TRBV10-1 and TRBJ1-6, with D perhaps matching TRBD1 (6 bases). CDR3 bases: TGCGCCAGCAACAGGGCTGTGGGTTCACCCCTCCACTTT. Residues: CASNRAVGSPLHF.